This is a list of T cell receptor beta chains from one sample in a study of blood T cell repertoires in COVID-19. Profiled with immunoSEQ multiplex PCR; TCRdb holds only in-frame clones, not every one. Of 250,000 or so clones in the sample, roughly nine tenths were seen once. Specimen: peripheral blood. The receptor set was obtained from a man aged 55 to 69 with acute or convalescent COVID-19. CDR3s include the opening cysteine and the closing phenylalanine or tryptophan. Some rows have no size entry. The others give once, few or many, or a class for an expanded clone.

abundance: once
v_gene: TRBV10-3
j_gene: TRBJ2-2
CDR3aa: CAIGLAGNTGELFF

abundance: .
v_gene: TRBV5-1
j_gene: TRBJ2-5
CDR3aa: CASRTAQETQYF

abundance: once
v_gene: TRBV9
j_gene: TRBJ2-2
CDR3aa: CASSVAGSPHGELFF

abundance: .
v_gene: TRBV9
j_gene: TRBJ2-7
CDR3aa: CASSGKGGNYEQYF

abundance: .
v_gene: TRBV6-6
j_gene: TRBJ2-7
CDR3aa: CASSTAGGPSGEQYF

abundance: .
v_gene: TRBV28
j_gene: TRBJ1-1
CDR3aa: CASSFSGTSLINTEAFF

abundance: .
v_gene: TRBV11-3
j_gene: TRBJ1-2
CDR3aa: CASSMSPTEYYGYTF

abundance: .
v_gene: TRBV5-1
j_gene: TRBJ1-1
CDR3aa: CASSQNLDRRNTEAFF

abundance: once
v_gene: TRBV5-1
j_gene: TRBJ1-2
CDR3aa: CASSLGMGNNYGYTF

abundance: once
v_gene: TRBV19
j_gene: TRBJ2-7
CDR3aa: CASSTRQGGYEQYF

abundance: .
v_gene: TRBV30
j_gene: TRBJ1-3
CDR3aa: CAWSAAGDGNTIYF

abundance: .
v_gene: TRBV6-5
j_gene: TRBJ2-5
CDR3aa: CASSFLAGGPGETQYF

abundance: .
v_gene: TRBV16
j_gene: TRBJ2-5
CDR3aa: CASSPVGTKYETQYF

abundance: .
v_gene: TRBV6-5
j_gene: TRBJ1-4
CDR3aa: CASSWAYRNEKLFF

abundance: .
v_gene: TRBV13
j_gene: TRBJ1-1
CDR3aa: CASSSGDRVVTEAFF

abundance: .
v_gene: TRBV7-2
j_gene: TRBJ1-2
CDR3aa: CASSETGRYGYTF

abundance: .
v_gene: TRBV5-1
j_gene: TRBJ1-1
CDR3aa: CASRPGTVNTEAFF

abundance: .
v_gene: TRBV6-5
j_gene: TRBJ2-2
CDR3aa: CASSYDSVTGELFF

abundance: .
v_gene: TRBV4-3
j_gene: TRBJ2-1
CDR3aa: CASSQDWDYSNEQFF

abundance: .
v_gene: TRBV3-1/TRBV3-2
j_gene: TRBJ1-3
CDR3aa: CASSRRRGTGNTIYF

abundance: .
v_gene: TRBV2
j_gene: TRBJ1-1
CDR3aa: CASSDPAGDIRAFF

abundance: few
v_gene: TRBV30
j_gene: TRBJ2-7
CDR3aa: CAWGSGDRSSYEQYF

abundance: .
v_gene: TRBV18
j_gene: TRBJ1-2
CDR3aa: CASSLPGQAMYGYTF

abundance: .
v_gene: TRBV9
j_gene: TRBJ2-2
CDR3aa: CASSGRDRGTGELFF

abundance: .
v_gene: TRBV5-1
j_gene: TRBJ1-2
CDR3aa: CASSFGGAYGYTF

abundance: .
v_gene: TRBV19
j_gene: TRBJ1-1
CDR3aa: CASNLPNRASNTEAFF

abundance: .
v_gene: TRBV7-8
j_gene: TRBJ1-3
CDR3aa: CASSSGVGNTIYF

abundance: once
v_gene: TRBV6-5
j_gene: TRBJ2-7
CDR3aa: CASSLTGLGYEQYF

abundance: few
v_gene: TRBV3-1/TRBV3-2
j_gene: TRBJ2-7
CDR3aa: CASSQDSTSGRIDYEQYF

abundance: .
v_gene: TRBV11-2
j_gene: TRBJ2-7
CDR3aa: CASSLGPGGAYEQYF

abundance: .
v_gene: TRBV7-2
j_gene: TRBJ1-6
CDR3aa: CASSSRTALRSYNSPLHF

abundance: .
v_gene: TRBV15
j_gene: TRBJ1-1
CDR3aa: CATSRDPGQGTEAFF

abundance: .
v_gene: TRBV2
j_gene: TRBJ2-5
CDR3aa: CASRADRGETQYF

abundance: .
v_gene: TRBV11-2
j_gene: TRBJ1-2
CDR3aa: CASSLPREGRNGYYGYTF

abundance: .
v_gene: TRBV7-3
j_gene: TRBJ2-7
CDR3aa: CASSLQGGDEQYF

abundance: .
v_gene: TRBV5-1
j_gene: TRBJ1-4
CDR3aa: CASSLVGQGKEKLFF

abundance: once
v_gene: TRBV9
j_gene: TRBJ2-5
CDR3aa: CASSGGGTSGRAPPETQYF

abundance: .
v_gene: TRBV5-4
j_gene: TRBJ2-5
CDR3aa: CASSLQGGGETQYF

abundance: .
v_gene: TRBV7-2
j_gene: TRBJ1-2
CDR3aa: CASSPRTGGYGYTF

abundance: .
v_gene: TRBV9
j_gene: TRBJ1-4
CDR3aa: CASSQELAGEKLFF

abundance: .
v_gene: TRBV11-1
j_gene: TRBJ2-1
CDR3aa: CASSFGGRDEQFF

abundance: once
v_gene: TRBV4-3
j_gene: TRBJ2-1
CDR3aa: CASSQEGAGEQFF

abundance: .
v_gene: TRBV6-5
j_gene: TRBJ2-5
CDR3aa: CASSSPRTAQETQYF

abundance: .
v_gene: TRBV7-2
j_gene: TRBJ2-2
CDR3aa: CASSLTDSNTGELFF

abundance: .
v_gene: TRBV28
j_gene: TRBJ1-4
CDR3aa: CASSREKLFF

abundance: .
v_gene: TRBV5-1
j_gene: TRBJ2-7
CDR3aa: CASSLGQRTYEQYF

abundance: .
v_gene: TRBV7-2
j_gene: TRBJ1-2
CDR3aa: CASSSLAVTGNGYTF

abundance: .
v_gene: TRBV4-2
j_gene: TRBJ1-2
CDR3aa: CASSPRTGVGDYGYTF

abundance: .
v_gene: TRBV5-5
j_gene: TRBJ1-2
CDR3aa: CASSLEGTGPIYGYTF

abundance: .
v_gene: TRBV27
j_gene: TRBJ2-7
CDR3aa: CASTSPGQGVYEQYF

abundance: .
v_gene: TRBV28
j_gene: TRBJ2-7
CDR3aa: CASTTSGSYEQYF

abundance: .
v_gene: TRBV2
j_gene: TRBJ2-7
CDR3aa: CASIPTPSGTYEQYF

abundance: .
v_gene: TRBV18
j_gene: TRBJ2-7
CDR3aa: CASSPSSPTSYEQYF

abundance: .
v_gene: TRBV27
j_gene: TRBJ2-5
CDR3aa: CASGTSGSQTQYF

abundance: .
v_gene: TRBV5-8
j_gene: TRBJ2-1
CDR3aa: CASNPQGRGEVEQFF